The rows below give T cell receptor beta chains drawn from one sample of a study of molecular identifiers for immune sequencing clone quantification. TCRdb used MiXCR to reprocess the PCR reads, holding one entry per CDR3 protein. This sample has 80,000 to 100,000 distinct CDR3 sequences; approximately 25% occur once, and the top ten carry 0.94%. The sequencing input was naive CD8+ T cells from blood, with Jurkat cell RNA spiked in. The source is a human donor in good health. Some libraries in this study had Jurkat cell RNA spiked in. The CDR3 runs from the conserved cysteine through the conserved F or W. The D gene is left open where the match is weak. Size tells how often a clone was seen (once, few, many) or the class of an expanded clone, and some rows leave it out.

CDR3nt	CDR3aa	d_gene	v_gene	j_gene	abundance
TGCGCCAGCAGCCAAGATGCTATCTCTGGGGCCAACGTCCTGACTTTC	CASSQDAISGANVLTF	NA	TRBV4-3	TRBJ2-6	many
TGCGCCAGCGGCCAAGATCCGGCTCCAGATACGCAGTATTTT	CASGQDPAPDTQYF	NA	TRBV4-1	TRBJ2-3	NA
TGTGCCAGCAGCGTTTGGGGGAGAAATCAGCCCCAGCATTTT	CASSVWGRNQPQHF	NA	TRBV9	TRBJ1-5	many
TGTGCCTGGAATGACGGTGGAACTGAAGCTTTCTTT	CAWNDGGTEAFF	NA	TRBV30	TRBJ1-1	many
TGTGCCAGCTCCCCGGACGGGGGGGAGACCCAGTACTTC	CASSPDGGETQYF	TRBD2	TRBV28	TRBJ2-5	NA
TGTGCCAGTAGTTGGACTAGCGGGGGGTCCTACAATGAGCAGTTCTTC	CASSWTSGGSYNEQFF	TRBD2	TRBV19	TRBJ2-1	few
TGTGCCAGCAGTCTCATGGCCTCTAAGGGGGCTTATGGCTACACCTTC	CASSLMASKGAYGYTF	TRBD1	TRBV12-3/TRBV12-4	TRBJ1-2	many
TGTGCCAGCAGCCCGGAGCAGGGGAGCTCCTACGAGCAGTACTTC	CASSPEQGSSYEQYF	NA	TRBV7-6	TRBJ2-7	many
TGTGCCACCAGCAGAGATGTTCTATCTATCGGCTACACCTTC	CATSRDVLSIGYTF	NA	TRBV15	TRBJ1-2	many
TGCGCCAGCGGGCCGAACACTGAAGCTTTCTTT	CASGPNTEAFF	NA	TRBV10-2	TRBJ1-1	many
TGTGCCAGCAAGGGACAGGACTACGAGCAGTACTTC	CASKGQDYEQYF	TRBD1	TRBV27	TRBJ2-7	many
TGTGCCAGCAGTTATGGCACTAGCGGCAATGAGCAGTTCTTC	CASSYGTSGNEQFF	TRBD2	TRBV6-2/TRBV6-3	TRBJ2-1	few
TGTGCCAGCAGTTACTCCGCGGATGAAAAACTGTTTTTT	CASSYSADEKLFF	NA	TRBV6-2/TRBV6-3	TRBJ1-4	NA
TGTGCTAGTGGTTTTGAGGTCTATGTGCAGCCCAACGTCCAGACTTTC	CASGFEVYVQPNVQTF	NA	TRBV12-5	TRBJ2-6	NA
TGTGCCAGCCCACCCAAGGTCAGAGCCTCTGGAAACACCATATATTTT	CASPPKVRASGNTIYF	NA	TRBV12-3/TRBV12-4	TRBJ1-3	many
TGTGCCAGCAGCCTGTTCGGGAGCACCTACGAGCAGTACTTC	CASSLFGSTYEQYF	NA	TRBV14	TRBJ2-7	many
TGTGCCAGCAGCGTAGCCGAGAGGGATACGCAGTATTTT	CASSVAERDTQYF	NA	TRBV9	TRBJ2-3	many
TGTGCCAGCAGCCAAGGGGTTTTGAACTCTGGGGCCAACGTCCTGACTTTC	CASSQGVLNSGANVLTF	NA	TRBV3-1	TRBJ2-6	NA
TGTGCCAGCAGCTTCGGGTACGAGCAGTACTTC	CASSFGYEQYF	NA	TRBV5-6	TRBJ2-7	medium-sized
TGTGCCAGCAGCCAAGAAGTAGGGCTAGTGGCAGATACGCAGTATTTT	CASSQEVGLVADTQYF	NA	TRBV3-1	TRBJ2-3	few
TGTGCCAGCATTCCAGACAGCGGAGCTAACACCGGGGAGCTGTTTTTT	CASIPDSGANTGELFF	NA	TRBV19	TRBJ2-2	many
TGTGCCAGCAGTGGACTGTTGGGGGAGACCCAGTACTTC	CASSGLLGETQYF	NA	TRBV6-5	TRBJ2-5	many
TGTGCCAGCAGTCCACGGACTAGCGGGAGCCCTGGAGAGACCCAGTACTTC	CASSPRTSGSPGETQYF	TRBD2	TRBV27	TRBJ2-5	many